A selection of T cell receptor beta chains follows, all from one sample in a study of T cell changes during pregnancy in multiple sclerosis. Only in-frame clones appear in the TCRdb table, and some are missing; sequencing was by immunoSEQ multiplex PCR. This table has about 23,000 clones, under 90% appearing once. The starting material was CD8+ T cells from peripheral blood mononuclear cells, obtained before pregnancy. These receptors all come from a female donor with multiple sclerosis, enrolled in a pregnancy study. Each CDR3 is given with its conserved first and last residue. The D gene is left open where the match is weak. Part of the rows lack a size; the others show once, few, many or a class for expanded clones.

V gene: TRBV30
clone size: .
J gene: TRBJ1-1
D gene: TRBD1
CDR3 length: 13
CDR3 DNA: TGTGCCAGAGCCGGGACAGAAAACACTGAAGCTTTCTTT
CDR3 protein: CARAGTENTEAFF

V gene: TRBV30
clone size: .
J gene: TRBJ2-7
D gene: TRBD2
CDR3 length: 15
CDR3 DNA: TGTGCCTGGAGTATCCTAGCGGGAGGGGAAGCCGAGCAGTACTTC
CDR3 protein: CAWSILAGGEAEQYF

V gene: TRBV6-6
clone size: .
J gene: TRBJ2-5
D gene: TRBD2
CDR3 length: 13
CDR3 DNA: TGTGCCAGCAGCGTCTGGGGGGGAGAGACCCAGTACTTC
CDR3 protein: CASSVWGGETQYF

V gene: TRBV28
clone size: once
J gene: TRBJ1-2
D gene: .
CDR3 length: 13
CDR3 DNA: TGTGCCAGCAGGACTCGACAGCACTATGGCTACACCTTC
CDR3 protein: CASRTRQHYGYTF

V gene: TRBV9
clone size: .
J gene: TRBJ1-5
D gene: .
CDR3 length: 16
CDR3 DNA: TGTGCCAGCAGCACATACAGTGGGGGGGTGGATCAGCCCCAGCATTTT
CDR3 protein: CASSTYSGGVDQPQHF

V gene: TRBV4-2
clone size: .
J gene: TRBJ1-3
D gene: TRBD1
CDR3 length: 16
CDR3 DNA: TGTGCCAGCAGCCGAGGACAGGGGGCAGGAGGAAACACCATATATTTT
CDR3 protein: CASSRGQGAGGNTIYF

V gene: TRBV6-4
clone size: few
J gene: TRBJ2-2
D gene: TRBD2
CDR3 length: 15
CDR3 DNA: TGTGCCAGCAAACAGGGGACTAGCGACACCGGGGAGCTGTTTTTT
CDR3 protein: CASKQGTSDTGELFF

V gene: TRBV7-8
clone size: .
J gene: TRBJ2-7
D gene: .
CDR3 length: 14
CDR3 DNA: TGTGCCAGCAGCTTAGCGTACAGTTCCTACGAGCAGTACTTC
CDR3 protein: CASSLAYSSYEQYF

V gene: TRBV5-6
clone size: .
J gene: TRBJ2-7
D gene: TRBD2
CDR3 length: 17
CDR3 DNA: TGTGCCAGCAGCTTGGTTGGGACTAGCGGGATCTCTTGGGAGCAGTACTTC
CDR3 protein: CASSLVGTSGISWEQYF

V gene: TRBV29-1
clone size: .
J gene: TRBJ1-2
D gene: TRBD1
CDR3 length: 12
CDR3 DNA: TGCAGCGTTGATGGACAGGGCTATGGCTACACCTTC
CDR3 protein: CSVDGQGYGYTF

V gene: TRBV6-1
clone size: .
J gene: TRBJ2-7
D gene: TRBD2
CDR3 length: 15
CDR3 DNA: TGTGCCAGCAGTGAGGGACTAGCGGGCTCCTACGAGCAGTACTTC
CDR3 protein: CASSEGLAGSYEQYF

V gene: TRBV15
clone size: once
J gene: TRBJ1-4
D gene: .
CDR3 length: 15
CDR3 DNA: TGTGCCACCAGCAGCTATCGGGACAATTACGAAAAACTGTTTTTT
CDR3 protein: CATSSYRDNYEKLFF

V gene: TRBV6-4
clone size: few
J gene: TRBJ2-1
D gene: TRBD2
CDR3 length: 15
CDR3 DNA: TGTGCCAGCAGTGAGGAATCCGGGACTAGTGAGGTAAAGTTCTTC
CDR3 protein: CASSEESGTSEVKFF

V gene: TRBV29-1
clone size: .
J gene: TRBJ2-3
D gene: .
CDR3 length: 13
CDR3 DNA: TGCAGCGTAGGAGGCCCGAACACAGATACGCAGTATTTT
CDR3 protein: CSVGGPNTDTQYF

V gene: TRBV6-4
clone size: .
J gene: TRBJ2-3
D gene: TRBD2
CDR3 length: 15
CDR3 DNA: TGTGCCAGCAGTACTAGCGGGAGGGCCACAGATACGCAGTATTTT
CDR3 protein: CASSTSGRATDTQYF